These 3 T cell receptor beta chains originate from one sample sequenced in a study of control samples from healthy donors and cancer patients. Repertoires were generated with immunoSEQ multiplex PCR, while TCRdb's copy carries only in-frame clones and drops some. The sample has roughly 180,000 clones, roughly 94% seen once; the top ten hold around 1.3%. Sequences were obtained from blood. Every receptor here comes from a woman under 30 in good health.

The chain has TRBV6-5 and TRBJ1-1; TRBD1 agrees at 8 bases. The CDR3 sequence is 15 residues long. CDR1 and CDR2 from the germline V gene are MNHEY and SVGAGI. Losses at the gene ends were 0 bases for V and 5 bases for J; bases not matched to a gene: 5. The chain's CDR3 is CASSYSNRGSTEAFF. DNA for the CDR3: TGTGCCAGCAGTTACTCGAACAGGGGGTCGACTGAAGCTTTCTTT.

CDR3 sequence reads: CASSAGQGRNQPQHF. CDR3 sequence (DNA): TGTGCCAGCAGCGCGGGACAGGGTAGGAATCAGCCCCAGCATTTT. The J gene is TRBJ1-5, the V gene TRBV7-2, with 9 bases that match TRBD1. Germline CDR1 SGHTA, CDR2 FQGNSA. J lost 4 bases, V lost 5 bases, and 6 bases had no gene match. The CDR3 covers 15 residues.

The V call is TRBV6-5, the J call TRBJ2-3, with no clear D. Germline V gene lookup returns CDR1 MNHEY and CDR2 SVGAGI. Trimming shortened V by 4 bases and J by 0 bases, and 5 bases separated the two germline ends. This CDR3 region has 13 residues. The chain's CDR3 is CASSFPSTDTQYF. The DNA for the CDR3 is TGTGCCAGCAGTTTTCCTAGCACAGATACGCAGTATTTT.